This T cell receptor beta chain was observed in a study of long-term antiretroviral therapy in people with HIV. This was the immunoSEQ v3.0 assay at survey level. Repertoires were generated with immunoSEQ multiplex PCR, while TCRdb's copy carries only in-frame clones and drops some. The sample includes about 36,000 clones, approximately 80% of them seen just once. The CDR3 totals 16 residues. Germline V gives CDR1 MNHNY, CDR2 SVGAGI (reference sequence). Trimming took 6 bases from V and 3 from J; bases not matched to a gene: 12. The starting material was unsorted PBMCs, obtained 0.6 years after starting antiretroviral therapy. The TCR originated in a man younger than 35 with HIV. The chain recombines TRBV6-6 with TRBJ2-7; 9 nucleotides line up with TRBD1. The CDR3 protein is CASRSAGGQGHYEQYF. As DNA, the CDR3 is TGTGCCAGCAGGTCAGCAGGGGGACAGGGCCACTACGAGCAGTACTTC.